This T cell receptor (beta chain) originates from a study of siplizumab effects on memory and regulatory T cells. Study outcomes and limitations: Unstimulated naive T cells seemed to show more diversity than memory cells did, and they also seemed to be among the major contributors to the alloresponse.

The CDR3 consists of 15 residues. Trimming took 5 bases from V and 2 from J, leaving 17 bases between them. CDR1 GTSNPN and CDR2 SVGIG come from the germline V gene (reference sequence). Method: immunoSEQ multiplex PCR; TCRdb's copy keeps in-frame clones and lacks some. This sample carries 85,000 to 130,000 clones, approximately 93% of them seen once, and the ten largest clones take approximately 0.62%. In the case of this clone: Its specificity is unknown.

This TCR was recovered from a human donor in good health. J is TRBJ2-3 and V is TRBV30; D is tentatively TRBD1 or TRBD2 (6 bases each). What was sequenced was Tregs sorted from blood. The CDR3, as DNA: TGTGCCTGGCGGGGGCCGCTGGGGATCACAGATACGCAGTATTTT. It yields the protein CAWRGPLGITDTQYF.